This T cell receptor beta chain was retrieved from a study of T cell responses to AZD1222 COVID-19 vaccine. This CDR3 contains 17 residues. Measured with immunoSEQ multiplex PCR; TCRdb has only the in-frame clones, and not every one. The sample includes roughly 130,000 clones, approximately 90% of them seen just once. The source was peripheral blood, collected on day 0 of AZD1222 vaccination. This TCR derives from an adult in good health. The chain joins TRBV21-1 to TRBJ2-7; the tabulated D call, TRBD2, remains unverified against the DNA. TRBV21-1 is a pseudogene. The CDR3 reads CASSSALGTSGSYEQYF. The CDR3 DNA reads as TGTGCCAGCAGTTCAGCCCTTGGGACTAGCGGGAGTTACGAGCAGTACTTC.